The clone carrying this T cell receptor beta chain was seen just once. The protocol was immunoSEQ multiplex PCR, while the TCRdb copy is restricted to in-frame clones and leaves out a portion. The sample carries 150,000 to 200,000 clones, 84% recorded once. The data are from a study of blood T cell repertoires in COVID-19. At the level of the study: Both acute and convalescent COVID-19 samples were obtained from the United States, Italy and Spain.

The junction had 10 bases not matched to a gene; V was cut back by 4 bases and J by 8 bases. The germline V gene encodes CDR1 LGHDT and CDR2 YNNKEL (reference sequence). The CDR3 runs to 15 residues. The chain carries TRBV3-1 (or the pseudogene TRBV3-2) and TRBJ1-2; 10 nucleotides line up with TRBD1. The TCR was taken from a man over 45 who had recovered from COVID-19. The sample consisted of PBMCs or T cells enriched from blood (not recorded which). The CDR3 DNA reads TGTGCCAGCAGCCCATCCGGGACAGGGGATCGCGGCTACACCTTC. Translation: CASSPSGTGDRGYTF.